This TCR beta chain was retrieved from a study of cytomegalovirus exposure and HLA in healthy donors. The V and J ends lost 6 bases and 4 bases, in that order; junction bases with no gene match: 5. Germline CDR1 reads MNHNS; CDR2 reads SASEGT. The CDR3 consists of 14 residues. Remarks on this clone: The target antigen is unknown.

Findings of the study overall: The investigators catalogued some 160 TCR beta chains as cytomegalovirus-associated. A later analysis reportedly found fewer N-insertions in an Asian-associated ancestry cluster than the roughly 730-donor mean. In a later analysis, compared with equally common non-associated chains, HLA-associated beta chains were more expanded. Earlier findings revealed that most TCR beta V segments proved productive either about 90% or about 30% of the time.

60 Vbeta and 13 Jbeta primers were used in PCR. TCRdb keeps only in-frame clones here, not all; method: immunoSEQ multiplex PCR. The repertoire consists of more than 150,000 clones, with 81% occurring once and the leading ten covering roughly 2.1%. This sequence was found in a woman between 18 and 29 years old in good health and CMV-seropositive. The sample comprised PBMCs. V and J are TRBV6-1 and TRBJ1-5; 8 bases agree with TRBD1. CDR3 coding DNA: TGTGCCAGCAGACCCGACAGGGGTAATCAGCCCCAGCATTTT. This gives the protein CASRPDRGNQPQHF.